One and the same sample provided the 21 T cell receptor beta chains below, sequenced in a study of shared clonotypes between healthy human individuals. The method was immunoSEQ multiplex PCR; TCRdb's version includes in-frame clones alone and lacks a portion of them. Of about 1 million clones listed, approximately 76% are singletons. Material for sequencing was memory CD4+ T cells sorted from blood. Subset here: CD45RA-negative fraction. The receptor set was obtained from a man between 18 and 35 years old in good health.

This clone has only one observation. V gene TRBV6-5 combines with J gene TRBJ2-7; D possibly corresponds to TRBD1 (6 bases). V lost 0 bases and J 4 bases, leaving 10 bases between the germline ends. Germline-derived CDR1 and CDR2 are MNHEY and SVGAGI. This CDR3 region has 14 residues. CDR3 nucleotides: TGTGCCAGCAGTTACTCGCGCAGGGGATACGAGCAGTACTTC. Amino acids: CASSYSRRGYEQYF.

The chain couples TRBV7-2 to TRBJ2-5; unclear D gene. Germline CDR1 SGHTA, CDR2 FQGNSA. The CDR3 runs to 15 residues. V was trimmed by 2 bases and J by 4 bases, leaving 14 bases between them. The DNA of the CDR3 is TGTGCCAGCAGCTTAAATAGTCCGGCTGGAGAGACCCAGTACTTC. Residues: CASSLNSPAGETQYF.

This clone was seen more than once but under ten times. This chain connects TRBV7-9 to TRBJ1-1, with D unclear. Germline lookup yields CDR1 SEHNR and CDR2 FQNEAQ (reference sequence). Deletions cut 2 bases from V and 2 bases from J, with 18 bases between. The CDR3 totals 17 residues. The CDR3 is CASSLTTPQRGNTEAFF. The CDR3 DNA reads TGTGCCAGCAGCTTAACAACACCCCAACGAGGTAACACTGAAGCTTTCTTT.

A remark on this clone: The sample contains more than one DNA sequence encoding this CDR3. The chain links TRBV30 to TRBJ1-5, with D possibly being TRBD1 (6 bases). Germline CDR1 reads GTSNPN; CDR2 reads SVGIG (reference sequence). The V end was cut by 3 bases, the J end by 3 bases, with 15 bases between. The CDR3 loop spans 15 amino acids. CDR3 in DNA: TGTGCCTGGAGCCCAGTAGGACAGTACAATCAGCCCCAGCATTTT. Protein: CAWSPVGQYNQPQHF.

The chain couples TRBV2 to TRBJ1-4, with D maybe TRBD1 (5 bases). V lost 10 bases, J lost 5 bases, and 20 bases lay in between. Germline V gives CDR1 SNHLY, CDR2 FYNNEI. This CDR3 contains 15 residues. This CDR3 reads CATAGSPRQNEKLFF. The CDR3 DNA reads as TGTGCCACCGCAGGGTCCCCTAGACAAAATGAAAAACTGTTTTTT.

This clone was picked up a small number of times. The V call is TRBV30, the J call TRBJ1-1, with 8 bases aligning to TRBD1. The V and J ends lost 2 bases and 0 bases, in that order; junction bases with no gene match: 8. Germline V gene data show CDR1 as GTSNPN and CDR2 as SVGIG (reference sequence). The CDR3 totals 16 residues. The CDR3 region has the DNA TGTGCCTGGAGTCTGAAGCCGGGACAGGTGAACACTGAAGCTTTCTTT. Translated: CAWSLKPGQVNTEAFF.

V usage is TRBV2 and J usage is TRBJ1-2; the D gene is possibly TRBD1 (6 bases). The CDR3 is 14 amino acids. Germline assignment: CDR1 SNHLY and CDR2 FYNNEI. Between the trimmed V and J ends, which lost 2 bases and 4 bases, there was a span of 11 bases. This CDR3 reads CASSELGQLYGYTF. CDR3 in DNA: TGTGCCAGCAGTGAACTTGGACAGCTCTATGGCTACACCTTC.

V is TRBV27 and J is TRBJ1-2, with D possibly matching TRBD1 (6 bases). Germline V gene lookup returns CDR1 MNHEY and CDR2 SMNVEV (reference sequence). Trimming removed 6 bases at V and 1 base at J, with 18 bases between. The length of the CDR3 is 16 residues. DNA of the CDR3: TGTGCCAGCAGCCCGAAACCACAGGGTTTTAACTATGGCTACACCTTC. Translation gives CASSPKPQGFNYGYTF.

The sample holds a few counts of this clone. The rearrangement links TRBV7-2 to TRBJ2-5; D is perhaps TRBD2 (6 bases). The CDR3 contains 16 residues. Germline CDR1 SGHTA, CDR2 FQGNSA. Trimming stripped 5 bases from V and 1 base from J, with 17 bases between. CDR3: CASSLGRRRGQETQYF. The CDR3 nucleotides read TGTGCCAGCAGCCTGGGGAGGCGTCGGGGCCAAGAGACCCAGTACTTC. Using reference TRBV7-2 and TRBJ2-5 for the parts outside the CDR3, the full variable domain is GAGVSQSPSNKVTEKGKDVELRCDPISGHTALYWYRQSLGQGLEFLIYFQGNSAPDKSGLPSDRFSAERTGGSVSTLTIQRTQQEDSAVYLCASSLGRRRGQETQYFGPGTRLLVL.

The chain carries TRBV27 and TRBJ2-7; 8 bases line up with TRBD1. CDR1 and CDR2 from the germline V gene are MNHEY and SMNVEV (reference sequence). With V trimmed by 4 bases and J by 8 bases, 10 bases remained unmatched. CDR3 length: 14 residues. CDR3 region: CASSSMPDRDKQYF. DNA for the CDR3: TGTGCCAGCAGTTCTATGCCGGACAGGGACAAGCAGTACTTC.

This clone showed up just once. Just one base apart from a much larger clone, this may be a read error. This sequence joins TRBV5-4 and TRBJ1-2, with 7 bases aligning to TRBD1. The CDR3 is made up of 14 amino acids. Germline V lookup: CDR1 SGHNT, CDR2 YYREEE (reference sequence). CDR3 loop: CASSPGQAYYGYIF. CDR3 coding DNA: TGTGCCAGCAGCCCCGGACAGGCCTACTATGGCTACATCTTC.

The chain carries TRBV6-5 and TRBJ1-2; D remains unclear. Germline CDR1 and CDR2: MNHEY and SVGAGI. The length of the CDR3 is 12 residues. V was pared by 6 bases and J by 5 bases, with 10 bases between. As DNA, the CDR3 is TGTGCCAGCAGCCCTGATTATTATGGCTACACCTTC. The encoded protein is CASSPDYYGYTF.

The chain is built from TRBV5-1 and TRBJ1-4, with 10 positions matching TRBD1. V shed 4 bases and J 8 bases; nucleotides not matched to a gene: 5. The CDR3 runs 14 residues. CDR1 is SGHRS and CDR2 is YFSETQ in the germline V gene. Here the CDR3 reads CASSEGQGKEKLFF. CDR3 sequence (DNA): TGCGCCAGCAGCGAGGGACAGGGGAAAGAAAAACTGTTTTTT.

The genes are TRBV29-1 and TRBJ2-1, with 7 bases identical to TRBD2. The germline V gene encodes CDR1 SQVTM and CDR2 ANQGSEA. This CDR3 contains 15 residues. With V trimmed by 0 bases and J by 4 bases, 6 bases remained unmatched. Written as DNA, the CDR3 is TGCAGCGTTGAAGAAGGGAGGGGCTCTTACAATGAGCAGTTCTTC. Its translation is CSVEEGRGSYNEQFF.

The CDR3 nucleotides are TGTGCCAGCAGCTTACAAGGCCCCGGTAGCAATCAGCCCCAGCATTTT. Protein sequence: CASSLQGPGSNQPQHF. V usage is TRBV7-8 and J usage is TRBJ1-5, with D uncertain. CDR3 length: 16 residues. Germline V CDR1 and CDR2: SGHVS, FQNEAQ. The ends were cut back, 2 bases at V and 0 bases at J, with 11 bases in the middle.

This clone was detected many times. The chain carries TRBV7-2 and TRBJ1-4; D uncertain. The ends were cut back, 1 base at V and 1 base at J, with 10 bases in the middle. Germline-derived CDR1 and CDR2 are SGHTA and FQGNSA. The CDR3 has 16 amino acids. The CDR3 spells CASSLDLVGTNEKLFF. CDR3 bases: TGTGCCAGCAGCTTAGATCTGGTGGGAACTAATGAAAAACTGTTTTTT.

Notes on this clone: A junction end diverges from the germline sequence, so it may reflect a read error. J is TRBJ2-5 and V is TRBV5-4; 12 bases match TRBD2. The CDR3 extends over 14 amino acids. Germline lookup yields CDR1 SGHNT and CDR2 YYREEE (reference sequence). DNA of the CDR3: TGTGCCAGCAGCCTGGGGTGGACTAGCGGGGAACCCCACTTC. It is translated as CASSLGWTSGEPHF.

The chain combines TRBV14 with TRBJ2-5; the match to TRBD2 covers 10 bases. Trimming cost V 4 bases and J 5 bases; bases outside gene matches: 10. The germline V gene encodes CDR1 SGHDN and CDR2 FVKESK. The CDR3 is 16 amino acids. CDR3 protein: CASSPWASGSRETQYF. The DNA of the CDR3 is TGTGCCAGCAGCCCGTGGGCTAGCGGGAGTAGGGAGACCCAGTACTTC.

This clone was seen only a few times. V is TRBV27 and J is TRBJ1-2; the match to TRBD1 covers 8 bases. CDR3 length: 15 amino acids. After removal of 3 bases from V and 3 bases from J, the junction contained 6 bases not matched to a gene. Germline V lookup: CDR1 MNHEY, CDR2 SMNVEV (reference sequence). The CDR3 loop is CASSFRDRPHYGYTF. Here the CDR3 DNA reads TGTGCCAGCAGTTTTCGGGACAGGCCCCACTATGGCTACACCTTC.

This sequence joins TRBV6-1 and TRBJ2-2, with D unresolved. Per germline, CDR1 MNHNS and CDR2 SASEGT. The ends were cut back, 2 bases at V and 3 bases at J, with 7 bases in the middle. The CDR3 covers 14 residues. The CDR3 sequence is CASSEHGHTGELFF. As DNA, the CDR3 is TGTGCCAGCAGTGAACACGGACACACCGGGGAGCTGTTTTTT.

This rearrangement joins TRBV19 to TRBJ2-1; D gene unclear. The CDR3 runs 13 residues. Germline values: CDR1 LNHDA, CDR2 SQIVND (reference sequence). Trimming shortened V by 5 bases and J by 9 bases, and 14 bases separated the two germline ends. The CDR3 nucleotides read TGTGCCAGTAGTCCGGTCTCAGAGGTTGAGCAGTTCTTC. Amino acid sequence: CASSPVSEVEQFF.